This TCR beta chain was sequenced in a study of T-cell reconstitution after alpha-beta-depleted transplantation in children. Whole-study findings and limits: Surviving thymic progenitors and recipient T cells were the source of high TCRbeta diversity at day 60 in some patients.

The table lists this clonotype with many counts. Its specificity is not known. Preparation of the TCRbeta library involved a method that used unique molecular identifiers. TCRdb reprocessed the PCR reads with MiXCR, giving one entry per CDR3 protein. The sample has 90,000 to 150,000 distinct CDR3 sequences, around 23% seen once; the top ten hold more than 9%. The source of this sequence is a male patient between 2 and 9 years old who had a stem cell transplant for chronic granulomatous disease, so the T cells may come from the graft donor. The sample was PBMCs, mostly from graft donor cells, taken 180 days after TCRalphabeta/CD19-depleted stem cell transplant.

The CDR3 bases are TGCAGCGTTGCCGGGACGACGGTAGGCGAGCAGTTCTTC. Its protein product is CSVAGTTVGEQFF. This chain links TRBV29-1 with TRBJ2-1; D could derive from TRBD1 or TRBD2 (5 bases each). Germline values: CDR1 SQVTM, CDR2 ANQGSEA. The CDR3 length is 13 residues. The V end was cut by 4 bases, the J end by 10 bases, with 17 bases between.